Listed here are 18 T cell receptor beta chains from one sample, sequenced in a study of CD8+ T cells in alopecia areata. Stated treatment: oral pan-JAK inhibitor, 5-10 mg twice daily. RNA, once extracted, was reverse transcribed into cDNA for use as the sequencing template. Assay: immunoSEQ multiplex PCR; the TCRdb copy retains only in-frame clones and omits some. The sample contains approximately 140,000 clones, 86% of which appear only once. The sample in question was CD8+ T cells sorted from blood, obtained at week 4, from a patient treated with tofacitinib. Every receptor here comes from a human donor with alopecia areata.

The chain links TRBV29-1 to TRBJ2-5; D gene ambiguous. The CDR3 loop spans 14 amino acids. V lost 0 bases and J lost 1, with 9 bases in between. Germline-derived CDR1 and CDR2 are SQVTM and ANQGSEA. Here the CDR3 reads CSVEEGTAQETQYF. CDR3 in DNA: TGCAGCGTTGAAGAGGGAACAGCCCAAGAGACCCAGTACTTC.

This clone turned up a few times. The rearrangement joins TRBV29-1 to TRBJ1-2, with TRBD1 matching over 8 bases. With 7 bases clipped from V and 6 bases from J, the junction kept 4 bases outside the gene matches. This CDR3 spans 11 amino acids. Germline values: CDR1 SQVTM, CDR2 ANQGSEA. Here the CDR3 reads CSDWTGHGYTF. CDR3 bases: TGCAGCGACTGGACAGGGCATGGCTACACCTTC.

The chain is built from TRBV5-1 and TRBJ2-2; 7 nucleotides agree with TRBD2. Germline V lookup: CDR1 SGHRS, CDR2 YFSETQ. CDR3 length: 18 residues. The V gene end was trimmed by 3 bases and the J gene end by 0 bases; junction bases not matched to a gene: 11. CDR3 loop: CASSSWASGFPNTGELFF. CDR3 bases: TGCGCCAGCAGCTCATGGGCTAGCGGATTTCCGAACACCGGGGAGCTGTTTTTT. The full variable domain, with the rest looked up from reference TRBV5-1 and TRBJ2-2, is KAGVTQTPRYLIKTRGQQVTLSCSPISGHRSVSWYQQTPGQGLQFLFEYFSETQRNKGNFPGRFSGRQFSNSRSEMNVSTLELGDSALYLCASSSWASGFPNTGELFFGEGSRLTVL.

The chain is built from TRBV10-2 and TRBJ2-3; 14 bases agree with TRBD2. The CDR3 extends over 16 amino acids. V gave up 7 bases and J gave up 4 bases; unmatched junction bases: 7. The germline V gene encodes CDR1 WSHSY and CDR2 SAAADI. The CDR3 protein is CASTSGLAGAADTQYF. The CDR3 DNA sequence: TGCGCCAGCACCTCGGGACTAGCGGGGGCAGCAGATACGCAGTATTTT.

The chain couples TRBV19 to TRBJ1-1; the D is unclear. The V gene's germline CDR1 is LNHDA and CDR2 SQIVND (reference sequence). This CDR3 has 14 residues. Trimming cost V 4 bases and J 1 base, with 10 bases left between them. In nucleotides, the CDR3 is TGTGCCAGTAGTACGTTCAATGGGAACACTGAAGCTTTCTTT. This sequence encodes CASSTFNGNTEAFF.

The chain combines TRBV11-2 with TRBJ1-4; the match to TRBD1 covers 10 bases. This CDR3 contains 15 residues. V lost 1 base to trimming and J lost 7 bases; unmatched junction nucleotides: 3. CDR1 is SGHAT and CDR2 is FQNNGV in the germline V gene. CDR3 in DNA: TGTGCCAGCAGCTTAGTGGGACAGGGGAGTGAAAAACTGTTTTTT. Translating it yields CASSLVGQGSEKLFF.

V and J are TRBV6-1 and TRBJ1-1; maybe TRBD1 (5 bases). This CDR3 has 15 residues. Germline loops: CDR1 MNHNS, CDR2 SASEGT. V gave up 4 bases and J gave up 3 bases, with 15 bases separating them. This CDR3 reads CASSAPEWGDTEAFF. The DNA for the CDR3 is TGTGCCAGCAGTGCCCCGGAGTGGGGGGACACTGAAGCTTTCTTT.

This chain uses TRBV5-6 with TRBJ2-7; D is perhaps TRBD1 or TRBD2 (5 bases each). Looked up from germline, CDR1 is SGHDT and CDR2 is YYEEEE. This CDR3 has 13 residues. V lost 3 bases, J lost 2 bases, and 9 bases lay in between. In DNA form, the CDR3 reads TGTGCCAGCAGCTCGGGACCTACCTACGAGCAGTACTTC. Translating it yields CASSSGPTYEQYF.

A few counts support this clone. The chain combines TRBV6-6 with TRBJ2-5, with D unclear. Germline lookup yields CDR1 MNHNY and CDR2 SVGAGI (reference sequence). This CDR3 spans 12 amino acids. V was trimmed by 0 bases and J by 5 bases, leaving 4 bases between them. The chain's CDR3 is CASSYSWETQYF. For the CDR3, the DNA is TGTGCCAGCAGTTACTCTTGGGAGACCCAGTACTTC.

The genes are TRBV10-3 and TRBJ2-5; 13 nucleotides align to TRBD2. This CDR3 is built from 14 residues. The junction had 0 bases not matched to a gene; V was cut back by 6 bases and J by 2 bases. CDR1 is ENHRY and CDR2 is SYGVKD in the germline V gene. The CDR3 region is CAIRTSGGQETQYF. The CDR3 DNA is TGTGCCATCAGGACTAGCGGGGGGCAAGAGACCCAGTACTTC.

The CDR3 nucleotides read TGTGCCAGTAGTATAGCTACTAGCGTGCACACAGATACGCAGTATTTT. This translates into CASSIATSVHTDTQYF. This rearrangement joins TRBV19 to TRBJ2-3, with 7 bases that match TRBD2. CDR3 length equals 16 residues. Losses at the gene ends were 1 base for V and 2 bases for J; bases not matched to a gene: 6. Germline CDR1 is LNHDA and CDR2 is SQIVND (reference sequence). Full variable domain (missing parts from reference TRBV19 and TRBJ2-3): DGGITQSPKYLFRKEGQNVTLSCEQNLNHDAMYWYRQDPGQGLRLIYYSQIVNDFQKGDIAEGYSVSREKKESFPLTVTSAQKNPTAFYLCASSIATSVHTDTQYFGPGTRLTVL.

This clone was recorded a few times. The chain has TRBV13 and TRBJ2-2; D is unclear. The CDR3 runs to 14 residues. The V and J ends lost 0 bases and 5 bases respectively, with 7 bases between them. CDR1 and CDR2 (germline): PRHDT, FYEKMQ (reference sequence). The CDR3 bases are TGTGCCAGCAGCTTAGGCCTCACAACCGGGGAGCTGTTTTTT. It encodes CASSLGLTTGELFF.

This sequence joins TRBV6-6 and TRBJ2-2; D remains unclear. V was cut by 5 bases and J by 7 bases, with 8 bases left in between. The CDR3 contains 12 residues. Germline V gene sequence: CDR1 MNHNY, CDR2 SVGAGI (reference sequence). DNA of the CDR3: TGTGCCAGCAGTCCCTACCGCGGGGAGCTGTTTTTT. It specifies CASSPYRGELFF.

The chain employs TRBV19 and TRBJ2-1; 9 bases are shared with TRBD2. Germline V lookup: CDR1 LNHDA, CDR2 SQIVND (reference sequence). This CDR3 is 14 amino acids long. Trimming at V came to 6 bases and at J to 1 base, leaving 1 base not matched to a gene. The CDR3 sequence: CASSSGGSYNEQFF. CDR3 bases: TGTGCCAGTAGCAGCGGGGGGTCCTACAATGAGCAGTTCTTC. Full variable domain (remainder filled in from reference TRBV19 and TRBJ2-1): DGGITQSPKYLFRKEGQNVTLSCEQNLNHDAMYWYRQDPGQGLRLIYYSQIVNDFQKGDIAEGYSVSREKKESFPLTVTSAQKNPTAFYLCASSSGGSYNEQFFGPGTRLTVL.

The V and J genes are TRBV5-6 and TRBJ1-5; D is ambiguous. This CDR3 is 14 amino acids long. CDR1 SGHDT and CDR2 YYEEEE come from the germline V gene. V dropped 1 base and J dropped 2 bases, with 7 bases sitting between them. The CDR3 protein is CASSLTGRNQPQHF. For the CDR3, the DNA is TGTGCCAGCAGCTTGACCGGCCGCAATCAGCCCCAGCATTTT.

This clone came up once. The V and J genes are TRBV19 and TRBJ2-5, with 12 bases identical to TRBD2. This CDR3 is 16 amino acids long. Germline CDR1 LNHDA, CDR2 SQIVND (reference sequence). V was pared by 3 bases and J by 9 bases, with 11 bases of the junction left unmatched. CDR3 DNA sequence: TGTGCCAGTAGTATTGGACTAGCGGGACCCGTGGATTCCCAGTACTTC. Amino acid sequence: CASSIGLAGPVDSQYF.

In the case of this clone: Other nucleotide sequences from this sample produce the same CDR3. The V gene is TRBV27, the J gene TRBJ2-7; maybe TRBD2 (5 bases). Looked up from germline, CDR1 is MNHEY and CDR2 is SMNVEV (reference sequence). The V and J ends lost 6 bases and 3 bases respectively, with 6 bases between them. The CDR3 runs to 11 residues. DNA for the CDR3: TGTGCCAGCAGCCGGGGCTACGAGCAGTACTTC. Protein: CASSRGYEQYF.

This chain uses TRBV7-9 with TRBJ2-7; D may be TRBD1 (6 bases). The CDR3 sequence is 13 residues long. CDR1 SEHNR and CDR2 FQNEAQ come from the germline V gene (reference sequence). With 2 bases removed from V and 6 bases from J, the gap between germline ends came to 11 bases. The CDR3 nucleotides read TGTGCCAGCAGCTTAACAGGGAGATCCGAGCAGTACTTC. It yields the protein CASSLTGRSEQYF.